The clone carrying this T cell receptor (beta chain) was detected only once. The sample originates from a study of blood T cell repertoires in COVID-19. TCRdb's copy holds only in-frame clones and misses some; the assay was immunoSEQ multiplex PCR. The sample lists about 48,000 clones; more than 75% were seen once. V was trimmed by 0 bases and J by 1 base, leaving 5 bases between them. CDR3 length: 13 amino acids. Germline V lookup: CDR1 SGHDT, CDR2 YYEEEE. The clonotype was recovered from a woman over 75 with COVID-19, enrolled during active disease. The rearrangement joins TRBV5-6 to TRBJ2-7; D perhaps matches TRBD1 (5 bases). Sequences were obtained from peripheral blood. CDR3 in amino acids: CASSLGQSYEQYF. DNA for the CDR3: TGTGCCAGCAGCTTGGGACAGTCCTACGAGCAGTACTTC.